This passage covers 5 T cell receptor beta chains from one sample sequenced in a study of early T cells in non-severe SARS-CoV-2 infection. TCRdb re-called the 5' RACE reads with MiXCR, one entry per CDR3 protein. Of 50,000 to 60,000 distinct CDR3 sequences in the sample, around 10% were seen once. Sequencing was performed on whole blood. The receptors derive from an adult who was a healthcare worker with PCR-confirmed SARS-CoV-2 infection or an uninfected control (not recorded which).

The chain combines TRBV7-2 with TRBJ2-2; perhaps TRBD1 as D (5 bases). Trimming shortened V by 1 base and J by 3 bases, and 6 bases separated the two germline ends. The CDR3 consists of 14 residues. Per the germline V gene, CDR1 is SGHTA and CDR2 is FQGNSA. Here the CDR3 reads CASSLGTHTGELFF. The CDR3 coding sequence is TGTGCCAGCAGCTTAGGGACACACACCGGGGAGCTGTTTTTT.

The table lists this clonotype with many counts. This chain connects TRBV5-1 to TRBJ2-3; D ambiguous. V gave up 0 bases and J gave up 0 bases, with 8 bases separating them. Germline CDR1 SGHRS, CDR2 YFSETQ. There are 15 residues in the CDR3. DNA for the CDR3: TGCGCCAGCAGCTTGGGCCCCGTTAGCACAGATACGCAGTATTTT. It translates to CASSLGPVSTDTQYF.

The genes are TRBV4-1 and TRBJ2-7; D could derive from TRBD1 or TRBD2 (5 bases each). Trimming pared 4 bases from V and 0 bases from J, leaving 13 bases between. The CDR3 is 15 residues long. Germline V CDR1 and CDR2: MGHRA, YSYEKL. The CDR3, as DNA: TGCGCCAGCAGCCTACGGGACCGTAGCTCCTACGAGCAGTACTTC. It codes for CASSLRDRSSYEQYF.

In nucleotides, the CDR3 is TGTGCCATCAGGGGGACAGGGGAAGGTGAAAAACTGTTTTTT. Translating gives CAIRGTGEGEKLFF. The chain combines TRBV10-3 with TRBJ1-4; TRBD1 aligns across 10 bases. The trim removed 6 bases at V and 7 bases at J, leaving 5 bases unmatched. CDR1 and CDR2 from the germline V gene are ENHRY and SYGVKD. This CDR3 comprises 14 residues.

This clonotype was recorded at least ten times. J is TRBJ1-2 and V is TRBV15; D ambiguous. CDR3 size: 13 residues. CDR1 is LNHNV, CDR2 YYDKDF, per germline (reference sequence). V was clipped by 1 base and J by 1 base, with 4 bases between them. DNA of the CDR3: TGTGCCACCAGCAGAGCATTTAACTATGGCTACACCTTC. Translation gives CATSRAFNYGYTF.